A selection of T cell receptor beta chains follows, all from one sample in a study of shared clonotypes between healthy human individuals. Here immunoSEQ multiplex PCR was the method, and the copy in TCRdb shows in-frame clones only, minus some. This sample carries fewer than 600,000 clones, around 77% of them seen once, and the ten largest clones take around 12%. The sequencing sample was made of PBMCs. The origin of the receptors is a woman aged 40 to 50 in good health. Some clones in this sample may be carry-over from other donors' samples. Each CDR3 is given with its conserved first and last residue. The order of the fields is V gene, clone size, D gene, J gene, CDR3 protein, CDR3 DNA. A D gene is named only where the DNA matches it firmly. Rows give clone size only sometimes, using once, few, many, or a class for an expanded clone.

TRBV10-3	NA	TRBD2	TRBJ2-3	CAIATSGRVDTQYF	TGTGCCATCGCTACTAGCGGGAGGGTGGATACGCAGTATTTT
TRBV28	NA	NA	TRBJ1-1	CASSLYGWNTEAFF	TGTGCCAGCAGTTTATATGGCTGGAACACTGAAGCTTTCTTT
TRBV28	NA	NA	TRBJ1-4	CASSLGPQAAGEKLFF	TGTGCCAGCAGTTTAGGCCCCCAGGCAGCCGGGGAAAAACTGTTTTTT
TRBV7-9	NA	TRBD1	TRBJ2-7	CASSLEVQGVREQYF	TGTGCCAGCAGCTTAGAGGTCCAGGGGGTTCGCGAGCAGTACTTC
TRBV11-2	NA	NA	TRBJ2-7	CASSSPSVGADEQYF	TGTGCCAGCAGCTCTCCATCGGTGGGGGCAGACGAGCAGTACTTC
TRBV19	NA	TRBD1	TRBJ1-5	CASSRPGTAGIVPQHF	TGTGCCAGTAGCAGGCCCGGGACAGCCGGAATTGTGCCCCAGCATTTT
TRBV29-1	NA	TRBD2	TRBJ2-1	CSVDKGSSGRPYNEQFF	TGCAGCGTCGACAAGGGTAGTAGCGGGAGACCCTACAATGAGCAGTTCTTC
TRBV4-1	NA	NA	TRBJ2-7	CASSQEFETRPSYEQYF	TGCGCCAGCAGCCAAGAGTTCGAGACTCGTCCCTCCTACGAGCAGTACTTC
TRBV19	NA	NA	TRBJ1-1	CASSIGIVGRMNTEAFF	TGTGCCAGTAGTATAGGAATAGTGGGGAGGATGAACACTGAAGCTTTCTTT
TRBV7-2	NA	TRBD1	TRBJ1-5	CASSFDRDQPQHF	TGTGCCAGCAGCTTTGACAGGGATCAGCCCCAGCATTTT
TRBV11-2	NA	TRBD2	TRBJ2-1	CASSKPTSGSENEQFF	TGTGCCAGCAGCAAACCGACTAGCGGGAGTGAGAATGAGCAGTTCTTC
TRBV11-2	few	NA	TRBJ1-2	CASSSSPTGVEGYTF	TGTGCCAGCAGCTCATCCCCGACGGGGGTTGAGGGCTACACCTTC
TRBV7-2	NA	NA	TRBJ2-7	CASSSTRYEQYF	TGTGCCAGCAGCTCAACAAGGTACGAGCAGTACTTC
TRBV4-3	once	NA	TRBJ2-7	CASSQGIQGGFYEQYF	TGCGCCAGCAGCCAAGGGATTCAGGGTGGTTTCTACGAGCAGTACTTC
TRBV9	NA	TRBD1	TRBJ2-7	CASSARQGADEQYF	TGTGCCAGCAGCGCCAGACAGGGGGCAGACGAGCAGTACTTC
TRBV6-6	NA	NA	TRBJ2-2	CASTRGWERFTGELFF	TGTGCCAGCACGCGAGGGTGGGAGAGATTCACCGGGGAGCTGTTTTTT
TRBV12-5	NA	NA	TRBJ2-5	CASGLGPGGGSLETQYF	TGTGCTAGTGGTTTGGGCCCAGGAGGGGGTAGTTTAGAGACCCAGTACTTC
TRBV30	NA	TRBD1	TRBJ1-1	CAWRRQGLRTEAFF	TGTGCCTGGAGGAGACAGGGGTTAAGAACTGAAGCTTTCTTT
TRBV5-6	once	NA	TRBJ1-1	CASSSYLTGTTEAFF	TGTGCCAGCAGCTCCTACCTGACAGGCACCACTGAAGCTTTCTTT
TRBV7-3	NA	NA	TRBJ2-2	CASSFFGGELFF	TGTGCCAGCAGCTTCTTTGGCGGGGAGCTGTTTTTT
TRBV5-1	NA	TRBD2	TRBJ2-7	CASSLVLAGVLEQYF	TGCGCCAGCAGCTTGGTACTAGCGGGAGTCCTCGAGCAGTACTTC
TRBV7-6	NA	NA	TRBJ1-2	CASSGGARGYTF	TGTGCCAGCTCGGGCGGGGCCCGCGGCTACACCTTC